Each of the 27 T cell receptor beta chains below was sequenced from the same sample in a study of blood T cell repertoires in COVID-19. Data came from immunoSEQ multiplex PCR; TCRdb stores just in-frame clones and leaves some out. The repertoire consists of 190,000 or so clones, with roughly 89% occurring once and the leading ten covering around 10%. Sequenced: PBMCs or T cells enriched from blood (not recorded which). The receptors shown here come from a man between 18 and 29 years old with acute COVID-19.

CDR3 protein: CASSQGGANTGELFF. The CDR3, as DNA: TGTGCCAGCAGCCAAGGGGGAGCGAACACCGGGGAGCTGTTTTTT. This sequence joins TRBV28 and TRBJ2-2; D may be TRBD1 (6 bases). There are 15 residues in the CDR3. Germline V gives CDR1 MDHEN, CDR2 SYDVKM. The V gene lost 6 bases and the J gene lost 0 bases, with 11 bases spanning the gap.

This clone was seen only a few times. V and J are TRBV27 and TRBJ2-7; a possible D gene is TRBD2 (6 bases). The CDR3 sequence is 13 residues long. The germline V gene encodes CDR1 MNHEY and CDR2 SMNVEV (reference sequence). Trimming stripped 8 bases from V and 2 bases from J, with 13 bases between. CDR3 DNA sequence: TGTGCCAGCGGTGCGGGGATGACCTACGAGCAGTACTTC. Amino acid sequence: CASGAGMTYEQYF.

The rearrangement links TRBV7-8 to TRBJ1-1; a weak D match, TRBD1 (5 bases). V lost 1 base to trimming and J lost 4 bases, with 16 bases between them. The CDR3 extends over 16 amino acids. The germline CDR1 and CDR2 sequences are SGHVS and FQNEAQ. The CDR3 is CASSLGGGGKGTEAFF. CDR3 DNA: TGTGCCAGCAGCTTAGGTGGCGGGGGGAAGGGCACTGAAGCTTTCTTT.

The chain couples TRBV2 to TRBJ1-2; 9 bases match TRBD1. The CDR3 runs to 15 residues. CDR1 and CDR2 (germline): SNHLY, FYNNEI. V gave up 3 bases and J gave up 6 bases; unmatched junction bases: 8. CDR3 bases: TGTGCCAGCAGTGAGCCACAGGGGGCGGGTGATGGCTACACCTTC. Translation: CASSEPQGAGDGYTF.

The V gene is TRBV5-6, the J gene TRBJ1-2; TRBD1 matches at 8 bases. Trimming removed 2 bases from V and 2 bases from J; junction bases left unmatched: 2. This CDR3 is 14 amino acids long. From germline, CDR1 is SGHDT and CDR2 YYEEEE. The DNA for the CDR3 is TGTGCCAGCAGCTTCCAGGGGGCGAACTATGGCTACACCTTC. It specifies CASSFQGANYGYTF.

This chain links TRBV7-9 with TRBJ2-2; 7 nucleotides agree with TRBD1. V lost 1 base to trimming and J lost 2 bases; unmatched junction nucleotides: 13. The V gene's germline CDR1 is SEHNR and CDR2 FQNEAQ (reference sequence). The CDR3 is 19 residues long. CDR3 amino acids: CASSLGYENRGFNTGELFF. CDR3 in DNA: TGTGCCAGCAGCTTAGGGTATGAGAACAGGGGATTTAACACCGGGGAGCTGTTTTTT.

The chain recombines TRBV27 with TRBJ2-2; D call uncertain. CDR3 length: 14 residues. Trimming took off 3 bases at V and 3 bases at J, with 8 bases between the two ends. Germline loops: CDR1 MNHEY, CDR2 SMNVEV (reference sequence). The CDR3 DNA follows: TGTGCCAGCAGTTTTTTCGGTGACACCGGGGAGCTGTTTTTT. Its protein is CASSFFGDTGELFF.

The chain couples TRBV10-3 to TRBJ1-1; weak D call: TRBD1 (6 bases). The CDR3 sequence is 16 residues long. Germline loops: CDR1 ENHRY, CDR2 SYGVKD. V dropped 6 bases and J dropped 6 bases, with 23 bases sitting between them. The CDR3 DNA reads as TGTGCCATCAGATACGCCGAGGGGGAGAAGAGGGCTGAAGCTTTCTTT. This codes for CAIRYAEGEKRAEAFF.

As DNA, the CDR3 is TGTGCCAGCAGTTCGACAGGGGAGAGTCAGCCCCAGCATTTT. Protein product: CASSSTGESQPQHF. The chain uses TRBV2 and TRBJ1-5; TRBD1 agrees at 8 bases. Germline V gene lookup returns CDR1 SNHLY and CDR2 FYNNEI. With 5 bases clipped from V and 6 bases from J, the junction kept 6 bases outside the gene matches. This CDR3 region has 14 residues.

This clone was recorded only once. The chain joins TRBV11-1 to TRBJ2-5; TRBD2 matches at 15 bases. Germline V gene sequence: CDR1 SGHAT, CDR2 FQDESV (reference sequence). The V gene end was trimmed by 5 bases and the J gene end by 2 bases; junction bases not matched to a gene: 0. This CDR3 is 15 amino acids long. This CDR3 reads CASSGTSGGQETQYF. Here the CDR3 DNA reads TGTGCCAGCAGCGGGACTAGCGGGGGGCAAGAGACCCAGTACTTC. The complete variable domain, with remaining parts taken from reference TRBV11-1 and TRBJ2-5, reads EAEVAQSPRYKITEKSQAVAFWCDPISGHATLYWYRQILGQGPELLVQFQDESVVDDSQLPKDRFSAERLKGVDSTLKIQPAELGDSAMYLCASSGTSGGQETQYFGPGTRLLVL.

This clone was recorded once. The CDR3 loop is CASSLGTSGRETQYF. The DNA for the CDR3 is TGTGCCAGTAGTTTAGGGACTAGCGGGAGAGAGACCCAGTACTTC. This chain joins TRBV19 and TRBJ2-5; TRBD2 aligns across 14 bases. CDR3 length: 15 residues. The germline V gene has CDR1 LNHDA and CDR2 SQIVND (reference sequence). V dropped 5 bases and J dropped 4; count of bases not matched to a gene: 3.

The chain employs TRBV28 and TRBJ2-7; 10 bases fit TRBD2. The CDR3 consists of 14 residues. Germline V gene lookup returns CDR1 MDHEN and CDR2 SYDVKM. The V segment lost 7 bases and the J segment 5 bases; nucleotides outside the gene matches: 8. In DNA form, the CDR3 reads TGTGCCAGCACCGAGCGGGAGGGCCAAGACGAGCAGTACTTC. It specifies CASTEREGQDEQYF.

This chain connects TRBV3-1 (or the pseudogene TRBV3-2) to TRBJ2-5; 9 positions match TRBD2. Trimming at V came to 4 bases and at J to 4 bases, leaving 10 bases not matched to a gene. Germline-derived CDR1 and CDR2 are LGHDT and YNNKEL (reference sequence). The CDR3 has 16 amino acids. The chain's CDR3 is CASSLPIAGVVETQYF. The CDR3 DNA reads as TGTGCCAGCAGCCTTCCCATAGCGGGAGTAGTAGAGACCCAGTACTTC.

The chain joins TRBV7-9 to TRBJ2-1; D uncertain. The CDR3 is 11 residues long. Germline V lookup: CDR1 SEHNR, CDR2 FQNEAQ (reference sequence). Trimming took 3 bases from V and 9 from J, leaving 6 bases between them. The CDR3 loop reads CASSFSGEQFF. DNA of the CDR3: TGTGCCAGCAGCTTCTCCGGTGAGCAGTTCTTC.

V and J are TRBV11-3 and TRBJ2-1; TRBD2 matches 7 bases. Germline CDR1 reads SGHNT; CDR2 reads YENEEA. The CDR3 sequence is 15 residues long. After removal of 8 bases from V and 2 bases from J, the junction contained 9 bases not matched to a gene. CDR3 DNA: TGTGCCAGCGGCCCCCGGAGCGGGACCTACAATGAGCAGTTCTTC. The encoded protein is CASGPRSGTYNEQFF.

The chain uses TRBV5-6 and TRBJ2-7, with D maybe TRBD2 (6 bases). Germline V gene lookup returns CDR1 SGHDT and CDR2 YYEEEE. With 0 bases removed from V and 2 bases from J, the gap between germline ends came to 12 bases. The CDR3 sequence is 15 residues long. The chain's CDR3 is CASSLVSGPTYEQYF. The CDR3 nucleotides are TGTGCCAGCAGCTTGGTCAGCGGGCCAACCTACGAGCAGTACTTC.

CDR3 DNA: TGTGCCAGCAGCTCAACCGAGGGGGCGCAGAACACCGGGGAGCTGTTTTTT. It codes for CASSSTEGAQNTGELFF. The J gene is TRBJ2-2, the V gene TRBV13; 7 bases align to TRBD1. The CDR3 is 17 amino acids. The germline gives CDR1 PRHDT, CDR2 FYEKMQ (reference sequence). Losses at the gene ends were 4 bases for V and 1 base for J; bases not matched to a gene: 9.

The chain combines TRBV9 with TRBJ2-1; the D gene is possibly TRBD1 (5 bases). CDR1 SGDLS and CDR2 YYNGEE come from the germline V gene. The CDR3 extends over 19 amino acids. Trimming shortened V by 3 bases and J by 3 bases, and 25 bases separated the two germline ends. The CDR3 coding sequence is TGTGCCAGCAGCGAACGACTTGGGGCCCCTGGAAGGTACTACAATGAGCAGTTCTTC. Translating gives CASSERLGAPGRYYNEQFF.

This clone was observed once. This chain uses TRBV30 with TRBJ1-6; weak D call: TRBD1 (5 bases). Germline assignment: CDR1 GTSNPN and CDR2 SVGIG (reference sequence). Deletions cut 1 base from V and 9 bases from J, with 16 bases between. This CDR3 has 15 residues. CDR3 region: CAWSAPPGLLSPLHF. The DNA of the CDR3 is TGTGCCTGGAGTGCCCCGCCGGGACTTCTTTCACCCCTCCACTTT.

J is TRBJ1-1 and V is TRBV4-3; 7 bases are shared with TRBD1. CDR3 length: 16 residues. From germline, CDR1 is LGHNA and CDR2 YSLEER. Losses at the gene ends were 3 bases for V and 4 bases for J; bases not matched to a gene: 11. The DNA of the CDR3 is TGCGCCAGCAGCCACAAAAGGGGGCGGGCCTCCACTGAAGCTTTCTTT. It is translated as CASSHKRGRASTEAFF.

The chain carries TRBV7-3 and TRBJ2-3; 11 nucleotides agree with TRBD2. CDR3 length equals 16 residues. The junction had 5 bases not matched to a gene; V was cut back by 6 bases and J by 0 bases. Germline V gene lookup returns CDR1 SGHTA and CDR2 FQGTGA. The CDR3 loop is CASSPGLAASTDTQYF. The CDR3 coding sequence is TGTGCCAGCAGTCCGGGACTAGCGGCTAGCACAGATACGCAGTATTTT.

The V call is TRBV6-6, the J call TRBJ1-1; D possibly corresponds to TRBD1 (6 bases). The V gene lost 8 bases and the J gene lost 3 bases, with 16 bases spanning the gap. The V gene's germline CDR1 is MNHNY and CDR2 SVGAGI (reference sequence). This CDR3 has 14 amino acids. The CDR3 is CASQGSGKDTEAFF. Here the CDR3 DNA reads TGTGCCAGCCAGGGGAGCGGGAAGGACACTGAAGCTTTCTTT.

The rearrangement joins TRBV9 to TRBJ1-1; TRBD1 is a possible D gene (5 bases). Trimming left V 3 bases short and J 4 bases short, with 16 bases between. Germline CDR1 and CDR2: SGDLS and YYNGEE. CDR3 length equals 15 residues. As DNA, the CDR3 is TGTGCCAGCAGCGCGGGGGACGGAGCGGGCACTGAAGCTTTCTTT. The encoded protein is CASSAGDGAGTEAFF.

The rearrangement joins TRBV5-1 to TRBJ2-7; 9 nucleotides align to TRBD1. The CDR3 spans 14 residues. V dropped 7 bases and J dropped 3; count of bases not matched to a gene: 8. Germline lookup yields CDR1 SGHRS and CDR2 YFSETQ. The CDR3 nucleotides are TGCGCCAGCTACCGGGACAGGGCAAACTACGAGCAGTACTTC. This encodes CASYRDRANYEQYF.

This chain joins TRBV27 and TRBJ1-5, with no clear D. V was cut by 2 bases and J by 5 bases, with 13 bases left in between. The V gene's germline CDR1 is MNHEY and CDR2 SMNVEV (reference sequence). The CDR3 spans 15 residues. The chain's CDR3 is CASSLTSGAYQPQHF. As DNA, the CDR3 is TGTGCCAGCAGTTTAACGTCCGGAGCCTATCAGCCCCAGCATTTT.

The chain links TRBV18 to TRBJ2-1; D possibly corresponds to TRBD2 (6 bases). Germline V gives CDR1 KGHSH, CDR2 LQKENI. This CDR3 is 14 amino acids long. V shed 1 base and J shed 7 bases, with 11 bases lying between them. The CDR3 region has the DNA TGTGCCAGCTCACCACTAGCGGATCCTAATGAGCAGTTCTTC. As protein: CASSPLADPNEQFF.

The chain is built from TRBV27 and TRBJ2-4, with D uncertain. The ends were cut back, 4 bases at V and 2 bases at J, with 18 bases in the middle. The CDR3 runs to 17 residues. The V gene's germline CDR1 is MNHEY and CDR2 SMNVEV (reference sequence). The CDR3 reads CASSSNEWLRTKNIQYF. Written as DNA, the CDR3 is TGTGCCAGCAGTTCTAATGAGTGGCTCAGGACCAAAAACATTCAGTACTTC.